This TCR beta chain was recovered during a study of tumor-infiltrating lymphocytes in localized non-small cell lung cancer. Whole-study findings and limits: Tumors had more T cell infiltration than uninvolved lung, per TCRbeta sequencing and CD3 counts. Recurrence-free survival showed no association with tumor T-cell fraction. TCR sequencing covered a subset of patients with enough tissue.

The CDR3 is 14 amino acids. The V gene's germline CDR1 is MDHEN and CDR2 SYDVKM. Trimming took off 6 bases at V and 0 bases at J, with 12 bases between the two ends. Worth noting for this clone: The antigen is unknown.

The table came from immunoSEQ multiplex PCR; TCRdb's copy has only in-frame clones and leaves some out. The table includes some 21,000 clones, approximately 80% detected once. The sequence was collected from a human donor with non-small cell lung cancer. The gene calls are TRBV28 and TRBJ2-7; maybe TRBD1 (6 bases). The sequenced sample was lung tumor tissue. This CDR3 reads CASSTGTFSYEQYF. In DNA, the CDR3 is TGTGCCAGCAGCACCGGGACATTCTCCTACGAGCAGTACTTC.